This T cell receptor beta chain was profiled in a study of T-cell memory formation after mild COVID-19. Via MiXCR, TCRdb re-called the 5' RACE reads, giving one row per CDR3 protein. The table has about 170,000 distinct CDR3 sequences, 10% to 15% seen once. This clonotype was obtained from a young man who had mild COVID-19 (a few samples of this study predate the infection). Cell type and time point are not known. The sequenced material came from PBMCs or a T cell subset sorted from them (not recorded which).

The CDR3 spells CASSNGQSPYEQYF. The CDR3 nucleotides read TGTGCCAGCAGCAACGGGCAGAGTCCCTACGAGCAGTACTTC. The chain couples TRBV6-2 or TRBV6-3 to TRBJ2-7, with D uncertain. The V end was cut by 6 bases, the J end by 2 bases, with 14 bases between. CDR3 length: 14 residues. CDR1 and CDR2 (germline): MNHEY, SVGEGT.